The clone carrying this T cell receptor (beta chain) was recorded once. The CDR3 is made up of 13 amino acids. Looked up from germline, CDR1 is LNHDA and CDR2 is SQIVND (reference sequence). The trim removed 7 bases at V and 4 bases at J, leaving 7 bases unmatched. PCR employed 60 Vbeta and 13 Jbeta primers. Clones were sequenced by immunoSEQ multiplex PCR, and TCRdb holds only the in-frame ones, with some missing. The sample shows about 130,000 clones, about 76% of them seen only once. This sample stems from a study of cytomegalovirus exposure and HLA in healthy donors. This TCR came from a man aged 18 to 30 in good health and CMV-seronegative. The sequencing sample was made of PBMCs. The chain employs TRBV19 and TRBJ2-7; 7 bases are a match to TRBD2. The CDR3, as DNA: TGTGCCAGTAACACTGAGCGGGGTTACGAGCAGTACTTC. It yields the protein CASNTERGYEQYF. Complete variable domain (other parts from reference TRBV19 and TRBJ2-7): DGGITQSPKYLFRKEGQNVTLSCEQNLNHDAMYWYRQDPGQGLRLIYYSQIVNDFQKGDIAEGYSVSREKKESFPLTVTSAQKNPTAFYLCASNTERGYEQYFGPGTRLTVT.